This T cell receptor beta chain was obtained from a study of PD-L1 blockade in urothelial cancer. Study background: Bladder-origin urothelial cancer in males described most of the roughly 30 patients. Blood samples had a median of roughly 140,000 T cells, 75,000 to 90,000 unique TCRs, and clonality roughly 0.074.

Study results and caveats: It was durable-benefit patients whose tumor-associated blood clones expanded more at 3 weeks.

With regard to this clone: Its specificity is unknown.

Repertoires were generated with immunoSEQ multiplex PCR, while TCRdb's copy carries only in-frame clones and drops some. Here the sample spans roughly 45,000 clones, about 90% being singletons. The source of this sequence is a man between 60 and 70 years old with urothelial cancer. Sequences were derived from PBMCs, sampled around atezolizumab (anti-PD-L1) treatment.

CDR3: CASRTGTGETQYF. CDR3 in DNA: TGTGCCAGCAGAACCGGGACAGGAGAGACCCAGTACTTC. The J gene is TRBJ2-5, the V gene TRBV11-2; TRBD1 aligns across 8 bases. Germline V CDR1 and CDR2: SGHAT, FQNNGV. The trim removed 6 bases at V and 4 bases at J, leaving 4 bases unmatched. The CDR3 has 13 residues.